Below are 8 T cell receptor beta chains sequenced from a single sample in a study of T cell repertoires in cytomegalovirus infection. For these receptors, no antigen is known. One entry per CDR3 protein results from TCRdb running MiXCR on the reads. There are roughly 990,000 distinct CDR3 sequences in the sample; around a third occur only once, and over 11% lies in the top ten. The sequences come from cultured CD8+ T cells from PBMCs, collected from culture after CMV antigen stimulation. The receptors were sampled from a human donor in good health (CMV status not recorded). Some clones in this sample may be carry-over from other donors' samples.

J is TRBJ2-3 and V is TRBV6-6; maybe TRBD2 (5 bases). Per germline, CDR1 MNHNY and CDR2 SVGAGI (reference sequence). Trimming took 6 bases from V and 1 from J, leaving 17 bases between them. The CDR3 extends over 16 amino acids. Written as DNA, the CDR3 is TGTGCCAGCAGATCGGACGGGGTCTGGGGCACAGATACGCAGTATTTT. Protein sequence: CASRSDGVWGTDTQYF.

The chain recombines TRBV28 with TRBJ2-3; perhaps TRBD1 as D (5 bases). Germline values: CDR1 MDHEN, CDR2 SYDVKM. The CDR3 has 15 residues. V lost 3 bases and J 4 bases, leaving 14 bases between the germline ends. DNA for the CDR3: TGTGCCAGCAGTTTGGCAGGGTCCCCCGCAGATACGCAGTATTTT. It translates to CASSLAGSPADTQYF.

The table lists this clonotype with a few counts. The V and J genes are TRBV7-8 and TRBJ2-7, with D perhaps matching TRBD1 (5 bases). V dropped 2 bases and J dropped 5 bases, with 7 bases sitting between them. Germline CDR1 is SGHVS and CDR2 is FQNEAQ. This CDR3 comprises 12 residues. In DNA, the CDR3 is TGTGCCAGCAGCTTACAGGGCGACGAGCAGTACGTC. Its translation is CASSLQGDEQYV.

The J gene is TRBJ1-1, the V gene TRBV19; weak D call: TRBD1 (5 bases). With 10 bases removed from V and 4 bases from J, the gap between germline ends came to 13 bases. The CDR3 runs to 12 residues. Germline lookup yields CDR1 LNHDA and CDR2 SQIVND (reference sequence). As DNA, the CDR3 is TGTGCCACCCAACGGGGGATCACTGAAGCTTTCTTT. Translating gives CATQRGITEAFF.

The V and J genes are TRBV4-1 and TRBJ2-1; D call uncertain. The V and J ends lost 3 bases and 8 bases respectively, with 17 bases between them. From germline, CDR1 is MGHRA and CDR2 YSYEKL. The CDR3 extends over 15 amino acids. The chain's CDR3 is CASSHALMGSDEQFF. For the CDR3, the DNA is TGCGCCAGCAGCCATGCTTTAATGGGGTCCGATGAGCAGTTCTTC.

A few counts support this clonotype. Relative to the germline gene, one junction end is altered; a read error may explain this. The chain couples TRBV27 to TRBJ1-2, with a weak D call TRBD1 (5 bases). CDR1 MNHEY and CDR2 SMNVEV come from the germline V gene (reference sequence). The CDR3 contains 15 residues. The CDR3 loop reads CASSPLRGTNYGYSF. In nucleotides, the CDR3 is TGTGCCAGCAGTCCTTTAAGGGGCACAAACTATGGCTACTCCTTC.

The table lists this clonotype with a few counts. This chain uses TRBV7-9 with TRBJ1-1; 7 positions agree with TRBD1. This CDR3 comprises 16 residues. Germline CDR1 reads SEHNR; CDR2 reads FQNEAQ (reference sequence). V trimming: 8 bases; J trimming: 0 bases; junction bases outside the gene matches: 12. The CDR3 sequence: CASETGQRNLNTEAFF. In DNA, the CDR3 is TGTGCCAGCGAGACGGGACAGAGAAACTTGAACACTGAAGCTTTCTTT.

In its sample, this clonotype was seen many times. The gene calls are TRBV11-2 and TRBJ2-4, with D perhaps matching TRBD2 (5 bases). This CDR3 is 12 amino acids long. CDR1 and CDR2 (germline): SGHAT, FQNNGV. Trimming cost V 3 bases and J 7 bases, with 7 bases left between them. The CDR3 loop is CASSLGGNIQYF. The CDR3 nucleotides read TGTGCCAGCAGCTTGGGCGGGAACATTCAGTACTTC.